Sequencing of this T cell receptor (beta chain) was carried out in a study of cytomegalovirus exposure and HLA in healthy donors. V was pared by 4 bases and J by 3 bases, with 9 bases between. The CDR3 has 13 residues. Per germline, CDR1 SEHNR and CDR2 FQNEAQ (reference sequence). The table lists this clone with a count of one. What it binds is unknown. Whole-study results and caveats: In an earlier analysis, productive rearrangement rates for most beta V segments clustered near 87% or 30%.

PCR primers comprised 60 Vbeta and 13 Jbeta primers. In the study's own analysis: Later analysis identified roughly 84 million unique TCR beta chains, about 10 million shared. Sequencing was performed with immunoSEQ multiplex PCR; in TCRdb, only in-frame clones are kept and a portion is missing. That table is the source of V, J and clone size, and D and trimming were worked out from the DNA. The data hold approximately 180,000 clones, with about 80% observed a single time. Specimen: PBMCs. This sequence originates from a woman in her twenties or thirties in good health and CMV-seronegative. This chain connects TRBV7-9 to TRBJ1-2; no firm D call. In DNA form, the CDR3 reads TGTGCCAGCAGCTCCATTCGCGACTATGGCTACACCTTC. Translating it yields CASSSIRDYGYTF. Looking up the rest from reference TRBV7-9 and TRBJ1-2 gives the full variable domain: DTGVSQNPRHKITKRGQNVTFRCDPISEHNRLYWYRQTLGQGPEFLTYFQNEAQLEKSRLLSDRFSAERPKGSFSTLEIQRTEQGDSAMYLCASSSIRDYGYTFGSGTRLTVV.